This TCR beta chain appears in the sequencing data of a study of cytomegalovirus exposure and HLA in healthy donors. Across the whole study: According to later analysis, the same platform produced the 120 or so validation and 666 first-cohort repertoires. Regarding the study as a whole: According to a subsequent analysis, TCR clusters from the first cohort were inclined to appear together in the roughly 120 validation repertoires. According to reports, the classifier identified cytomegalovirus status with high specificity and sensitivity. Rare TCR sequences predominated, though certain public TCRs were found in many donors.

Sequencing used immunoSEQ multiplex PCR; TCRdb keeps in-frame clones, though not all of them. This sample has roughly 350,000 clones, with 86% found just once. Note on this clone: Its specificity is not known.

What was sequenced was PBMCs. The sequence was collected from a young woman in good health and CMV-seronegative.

DNA for the CDR3: TGTGCCAGCAGTTCAGCGGGAGGTGAGCAGTTCTTC. Translation: CASSSAGGEQFF. The rearrangement uses TRBV28 and TRBJ2-1; TRBD2 aligns across 9 bases. Germline CDR1 is MDHEN and CDR2 is SYDVKM. Trimming cost V 4 bases and J 9 bases; bases outside gene matches: 1. The CDR3 is 12 amino acids.